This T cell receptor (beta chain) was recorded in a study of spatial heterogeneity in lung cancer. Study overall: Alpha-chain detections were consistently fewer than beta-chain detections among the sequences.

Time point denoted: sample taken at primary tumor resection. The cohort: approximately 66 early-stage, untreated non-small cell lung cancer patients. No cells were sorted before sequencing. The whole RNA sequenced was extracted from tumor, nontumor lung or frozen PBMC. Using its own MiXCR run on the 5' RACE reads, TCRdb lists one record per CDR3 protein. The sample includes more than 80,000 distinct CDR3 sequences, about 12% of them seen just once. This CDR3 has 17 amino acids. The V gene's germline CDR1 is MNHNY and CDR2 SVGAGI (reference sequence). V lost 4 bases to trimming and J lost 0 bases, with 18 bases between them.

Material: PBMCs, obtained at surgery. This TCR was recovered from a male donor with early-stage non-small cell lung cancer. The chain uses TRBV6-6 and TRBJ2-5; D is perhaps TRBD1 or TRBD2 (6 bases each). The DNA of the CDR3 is TGTGCCAGCAGTTCAACCGGTCGAGGGGGGAACCAAGAGACCCAGTACTTC. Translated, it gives CASSSTGRGGNQETQYF.